This T cell receptor (beta chain) appears in the sequencing data of a study of blood T cell repertoires in COVID-19. Background on the study: The origin of the acute and convalescent COVID-19 samples was the United States, Italy and Spain.

Authors' analysis steps: Estimates of nucleated cell counts were drawn from the amplification of reference gene primers. Sequencing used immunoSEQ multiplex PCR; TCRdb keeps in-frame clones, though not all of them. Clone size and the V and J calls come from that table; the DNA yielded D and trimming. The sample yields 220,000 or so clones, 88% seen once. The study drew participants aged roughly 18 to 95 years from fewer than 30 US areas. Membership in each cohort depended on participant-reported clinical history. Input material: PBMCs or T cells enriched from blood (not recorded which). The sequence derives from a woman between 50 and 59 years old with acute COVID-19.

DNA of the CDR3: TGTGCCAGCAGGGACGGGAGGGAATATGGCTACACCTTC. As protein: CASRDGREYGYTF. The chain is built from TRBV28 and TRBJ1-2; D is undetermined. The V gene's germline CDR1 is MDHEN and CDR2 SYDVKM. There are 13 residues in the CDR3. V was shortened by 6 bases and J by 5 bases, with 13 bases between the two germline ends.